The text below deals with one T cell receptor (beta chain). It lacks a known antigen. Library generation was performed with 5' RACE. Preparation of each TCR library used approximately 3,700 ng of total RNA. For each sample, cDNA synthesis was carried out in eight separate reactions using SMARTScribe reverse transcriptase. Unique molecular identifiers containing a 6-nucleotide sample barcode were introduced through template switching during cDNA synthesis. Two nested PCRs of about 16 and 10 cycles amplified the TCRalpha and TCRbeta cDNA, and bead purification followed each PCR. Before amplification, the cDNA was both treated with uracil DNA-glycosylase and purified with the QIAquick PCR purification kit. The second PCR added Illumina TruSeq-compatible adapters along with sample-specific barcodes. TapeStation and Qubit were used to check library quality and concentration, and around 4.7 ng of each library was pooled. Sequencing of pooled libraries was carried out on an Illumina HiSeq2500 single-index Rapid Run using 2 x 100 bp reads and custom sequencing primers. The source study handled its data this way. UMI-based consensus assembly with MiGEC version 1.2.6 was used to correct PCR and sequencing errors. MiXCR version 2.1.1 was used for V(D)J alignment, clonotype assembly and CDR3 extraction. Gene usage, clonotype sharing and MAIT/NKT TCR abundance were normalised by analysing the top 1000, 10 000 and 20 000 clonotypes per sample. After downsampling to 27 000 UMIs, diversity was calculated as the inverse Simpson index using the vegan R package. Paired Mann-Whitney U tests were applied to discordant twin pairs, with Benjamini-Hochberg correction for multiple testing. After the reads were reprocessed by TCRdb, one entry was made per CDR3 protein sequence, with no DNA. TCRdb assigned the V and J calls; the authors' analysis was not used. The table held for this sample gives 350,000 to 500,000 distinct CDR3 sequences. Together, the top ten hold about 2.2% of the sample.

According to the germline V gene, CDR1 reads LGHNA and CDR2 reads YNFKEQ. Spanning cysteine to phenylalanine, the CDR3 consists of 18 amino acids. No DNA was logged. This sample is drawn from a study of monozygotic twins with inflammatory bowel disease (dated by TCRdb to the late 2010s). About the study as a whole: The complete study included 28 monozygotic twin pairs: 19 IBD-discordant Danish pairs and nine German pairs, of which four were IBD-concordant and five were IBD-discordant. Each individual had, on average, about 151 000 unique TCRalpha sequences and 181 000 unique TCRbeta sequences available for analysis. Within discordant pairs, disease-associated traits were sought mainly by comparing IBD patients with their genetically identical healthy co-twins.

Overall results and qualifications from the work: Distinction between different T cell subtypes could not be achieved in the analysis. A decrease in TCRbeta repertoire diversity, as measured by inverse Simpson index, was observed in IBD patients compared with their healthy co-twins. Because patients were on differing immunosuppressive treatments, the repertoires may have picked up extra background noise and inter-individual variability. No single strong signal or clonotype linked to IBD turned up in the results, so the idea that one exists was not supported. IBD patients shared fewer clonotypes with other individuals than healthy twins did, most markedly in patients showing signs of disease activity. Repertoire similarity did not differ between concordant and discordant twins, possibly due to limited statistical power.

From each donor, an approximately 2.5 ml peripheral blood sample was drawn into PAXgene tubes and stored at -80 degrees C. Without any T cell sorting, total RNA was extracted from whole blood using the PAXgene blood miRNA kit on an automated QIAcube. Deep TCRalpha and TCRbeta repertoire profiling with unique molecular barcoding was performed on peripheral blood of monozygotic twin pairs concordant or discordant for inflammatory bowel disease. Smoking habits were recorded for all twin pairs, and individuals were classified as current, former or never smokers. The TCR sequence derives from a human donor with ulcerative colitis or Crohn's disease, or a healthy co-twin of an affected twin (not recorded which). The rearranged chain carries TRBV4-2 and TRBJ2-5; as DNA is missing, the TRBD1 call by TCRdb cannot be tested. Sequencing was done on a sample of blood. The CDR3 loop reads CASSQGGGSLPSQETQYF.